The 18 T cell receptor beta chains given below trace back to one sample, sequenced in a study of T and B cells in COVID-19 patients. BIOMED2 TRB-A/B primer pools were used in multiplex TRB PCR. TCRdb re-called the multiplex PCR reads through MiXCR, storing one row per CDR3 protein. The sample lists 15,000 or so distinct CDR3 sequences; under 30% were seen once. TRB was amplified from around 250-500 ng of blood genomic DNA. Sequencing input: blood. The receptor set was obtained from a human donor who had recovered from COVID-19.

The chain joins TRBV18 to TRBJ2-7; D could derive from TRBD1 or TRBD2 (5 bases each). The CDR3 contains 14 residues. CDR1 KGHSH and CDR2 LQKENI come from the germline V gene. Trimming removed 6 bases at V and 3 bases at J, with 15 bases between. CDR3 bases: TGTGCCAGCTCCCAAACGGGACGGGGCTACGAGCAGTACTTC. It codes for CASSQTGRGYEQYF.

The genes are TRBV24-1 and TRBJ1-2, with TRBD1 matching 10 bases. Germline CDR1 is KGHDR and CDR2 is SFDVKD. This CDR3 is built from 15 residues. Trimming took 3 bases from V and 7 from J; bases not matched to a gene: 7. CDR3 region: CATSDPGQGSTGYTF. CDR3 coding DNA: TGTGCCACCAGTGATCCGGGACAGGGGTCCACTGGCTACACCTTC.

The chain uses TRBV7-2 and TRBJ2-3; 8 bases line up with TRBD2. Trimming cost V 7 bases and J 4 bases; bases outside gene matches: 7. The CDR3 contains 14 residues. From germline, CDR1 is SGHTA and CDR2 FQGNSA. CDR3 protein: CASTYGLASDTQYF. CDR3 nucleotide sequence: TGTGCCAGCACCTACGGACTAGCCTCAGATACGCAGTATTTT.

There are many counts of this clonotype. The chain uses TRBV6-2 or TRBV6-3 and TRBJ2-1; a weak D match, TRBD2 (6 bases). V was shortened by 0 bases and J by 2 bases, with 11 bases between the two germline ends. The CDR3 is made up of 16 amino acids. Germline CDR1 reads MNHEY; CDR2 reads SVGEGT. CDR3: CASSYSSGSPYNEQFF. In nucleotides, the CDR3 is TGTGCCAGCAGTTACTCGAGCGGGTCCCCCTACAATGAGCAGTTCTTC.

In this sample, this clonotype turned up a few times. This sequence joins TRBV15 and TRBJ1-1; possibly TRBD1 for D (6 bases). The CDR3 is made up of 14 amino acids. CDR1 is LNHNV, CDR2 YYDKDF, per germline (reference sequence). The V end lost 2 bases, the J end lost 1 base, and 8 bases lay between the germline ends. Written as DNA, the CDR3 is TGTGCCACCAGCAGACAGGGGCCGAACACTGAAGCTTTCTTT. Its translation: CATSRQGPNTEAFF.

This clonotype occurred a few times. The rearrangement uses TRBV18 and TRBJ2-7, with D possibly TRBD2 on 7 matching bases. CDR1 is KGHSH, CDR2 LQKENI, per germline. V shed 6 bases and J shed 0 bases, with 18 bases lying between them. The CDR3 runs 16 residues. CDR3 DNA: TGTGCCAGCTCGGACCGGGGGCGGGGGAGCTCCTACGAGCAGTACTTC. It yields the protein CASSDRGRGSSYEQYF.

This clonotype has a handful of counts. CDR3 bases: TGTGCCAGCAGTACGGAGAACACCGGGGAGCTGTTTTTT. The encoded protein is CASSTENTGELFF. The chain couples TRBV12-3 or TRBV12-4 to TRBJ2-2; D gene ambiguous. The CDR3 spans 13 residues. V lost 5 bases, J lost 1 base, and 5 bases lay in between.

The rearrangement joins TRBV6-6 to TRBJ2-3; 8 bases map to TRBD1. This CDR3 is 15 amino acids long. With V trimmed by 8 bases and J by 1 base, 8 bases remained unmatched. Germline assignment: CDR1 MNHNY and CDR2 SVGAGI (reference sequence). Here the CDR3 DNA reads TGTGCCAGCGGCCTAGGACAGGGAGGCACAGATACGCAGTATTTT. This translates into CASGLGQGGTDTQYF.

This chain connects TRBV12-3 or TRBV12-4 to TRBJ2-1; D may be TRBD1 (6 bases). This CDR3 is 13 amino acids long. The V end lost 2 bases, the J end lost 7 bases, and 9 bases lay between the germline ends. The CDR3 coding sequence is TGTGCCAGCAGTTTAAGACAGGCGAATGAGCAGTTCTTC. Translation: CASSLRQANEQFF.

A few counts support this clonotype. The V and J genes are TRBV18 and TRBJ2-4, with 9 bases fitting TRBD1. The junction had 5 bases not matched to a gene; V was cut back by 3 bases and J by 8 bases. The CDR3 extends over 14 amino acids. Germline loops: CDR1 KGHSH, CDR2 LQKENI. The DNA of the CDR3 is TGTGCCAGCTCACCCTTGGGACAGGGTGACATTCAGTACTTC. It codes for CASSPLGQGDIQYF. Full variable domain (missing parts from reference TRBV18 and TRBJ2-4): NAGVMQNPRHLVRRRGQEARLRCSPMKGHSHVYWYRQLPEEGLKFMVYLQKENIIDESGMPKERFSAEFPKEGPSILRIQQVVRGDSAAYFCASSPLGQGDIQYFGAGTRLSVL.

The chain uses TRBV5-1 and TRBJ1-1, with TRBD1 identical over 7 bases. The CDR3 sequence is 14 residues long. Trimming at V came to 0 bases and at J to 4 bases, leaving 3 bases not matched to a gene. Germline V gene sequence: CDR1 SGHRS, CDR2 YFSETQ. The CDR3 protein is CASSLARGLTEAFF. The CDR3, as DNA: TGCGCCAGCAGCTTGGCGAGGGGGCTCACTGAAGCTTTCTTT.

This clonotype has more than one count but fewer than ten. The chain joins TRBV7-6 to TRBJ1-2; D not resolved. This CDR3 is built from 13 residues. Trimming pared 8 bases from V and 5 bases from J, leaving 15 bases between. Germline CDR1 reads SGHVS; CDR2 reads FNYEAQ. The DNA of the CDR3 is TGTGCCAGCGCGGCCGCGGATTCTTATGGCTACACCTTC. It is translated as CASAAADSYGYTF.

V usage is TRBV7-9 and J usage is TRBJ2-6; weak D call: TRBD1 (6 bases). This CDR3 region has 17 residues. Between the trimmed V and J ends, which lost 4 bases and 0 bases, there was a span of 13 bases. CDR1 is SEHNR and CDR2 is FQNEAQ in the germline V gene (reference sequence). The CDR3 here is CASSSSQGFSGANVLTF. DNA for the CDR3: TGTGCCAGCAGCTCGAGCCAGGGGTTCTCTGGGGCCAACGTCCTGACTTTC.

The chain employs TRBV10-1 and TRBJ2-1, with D perhaps assigned TRBD1 or TRBD2 (5 bases each). This CDR3 spans 14 amino acids. The V end was cut by 4 bases, the J end by 2 bases, with 9 bases between. Germline V gene lookup returns CDR1 WNHNN and CDR2 SYGVQD (reference sequence). The CDR3 reads CASSGGATYNEQFF. In DNA, the CDR3 is TGCGCCAGCAGTGGAGGGGCCACCTACAATGAGCAGTTCTTC.

The chain couples TRBV24-1 to TRBJ2-3; 7 bases are shared with TRBD2. CDR1 KGHDR and CDR2 SFDVKD come from the germline V gene. Trimming took 1 base from V and 6 from J; bases not matched to a gene: 6. The CDR3 is 15 amino acids. The CDR3 DNA sequence: TGTGCCACCAGTGATTTAGGCGATAGCGGGGATACGCAGTATTTT. Residues: CATSDLGDSGDTQYF.

The chain employs TRBV4-1 and TRBJ2-3; the D gene is possibly TRBD2 (7 bases). The germline V gene has CDR1 MGHRA and CDR2 YSYEKL. The CDR3 sequence is 16 residues long. Trimming removed 0 bases from V and 2 bases from J, with 12 bases in between. CDR3 DNA sequence: TGCGCCAGCAGCCAAGACGATGCGGGGGCCACAGATACGCAGTATTTT. Translated, it gives CASSQDDAGATDTQYF.

Within the sample, this clonotype is medium-sized. The chain is built from TRBV5-4 and TRBJ2-2; tentative D call: TRBD1 (6 bases). V shed 2 bases and J shed 4 bases, with 12 bases lying between them. The CDR3 sequence is 15 residues long. The germline CDR1 and CDR2 sequences are SGHNT and YYREEE (reference sequence). The CDR3 reads CASSFHAGVTGELFF. In DNA form, the CDR3 reads TGTGCCAGCAGCTTTCACGCAGGGGTCACCGGGGAGCTGTTTTTT.

Turning to this clonotype: A much larger clonotype is one base distant, so this may be a read error. The rearrangement uses TRBV5-6 and TRBJ2-3; D is undetermined. CDR3 length: 15 amino acids. Germline values: CDR1 SGHDT, CDR2 YYEEEE. The ends were cut back, 1 base at V and 2 bases at J, with 11 bases in the middle. The CDR3 nucleotides read TGTGCCAGCAGCTTGCGTCGGTTTGACACAGATACGCAGTATTTT. Translation: CASSLRRFDTDTQYF.